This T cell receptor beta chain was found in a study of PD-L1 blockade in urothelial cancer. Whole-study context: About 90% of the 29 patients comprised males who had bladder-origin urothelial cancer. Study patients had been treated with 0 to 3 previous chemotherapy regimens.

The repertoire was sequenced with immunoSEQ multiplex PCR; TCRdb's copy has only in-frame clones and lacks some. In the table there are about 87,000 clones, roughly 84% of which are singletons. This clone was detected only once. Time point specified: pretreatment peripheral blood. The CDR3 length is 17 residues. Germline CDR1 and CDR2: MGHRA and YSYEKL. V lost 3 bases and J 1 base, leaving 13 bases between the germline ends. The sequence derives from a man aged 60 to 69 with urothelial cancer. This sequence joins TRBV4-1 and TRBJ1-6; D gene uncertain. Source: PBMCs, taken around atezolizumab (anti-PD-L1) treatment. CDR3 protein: CASSHLVRGSYNSPLHF. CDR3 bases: TGCGCCAGCAGCCACCTTGTAAGAGGGTCCTATAATTCACCCCTCCACTTT.